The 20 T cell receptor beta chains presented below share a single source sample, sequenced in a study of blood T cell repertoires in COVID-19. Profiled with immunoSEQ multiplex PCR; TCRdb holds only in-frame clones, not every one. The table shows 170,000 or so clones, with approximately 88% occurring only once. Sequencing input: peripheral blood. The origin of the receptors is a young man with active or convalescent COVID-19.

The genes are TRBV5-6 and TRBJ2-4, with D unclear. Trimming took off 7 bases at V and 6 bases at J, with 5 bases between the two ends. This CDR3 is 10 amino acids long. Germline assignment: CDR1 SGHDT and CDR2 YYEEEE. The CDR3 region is CASGRNIQYF. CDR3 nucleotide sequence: TGTGCCAGCGGTAGAAACATTCAGTACTTC. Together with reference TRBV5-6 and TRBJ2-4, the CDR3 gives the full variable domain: DAGVTQSPTHLIKTRGQQVTLRCSPKSGHDTVSWYQQALGQGPQFIFQYYEEEERQRGNFPDRFSGHQFPNYSSELNVNALLLGDSALYLCASGRNIQYFGAGTRLSVL.

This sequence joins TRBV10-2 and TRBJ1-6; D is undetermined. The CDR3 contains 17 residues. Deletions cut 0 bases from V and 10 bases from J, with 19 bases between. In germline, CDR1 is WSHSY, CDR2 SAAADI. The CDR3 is CASSESVLRGFISPLHF. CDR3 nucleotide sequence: TGCGCCAGCAGTGAGTCGGTCTTGAGAGGCTTTATCTCACCCCTCCACTTT.

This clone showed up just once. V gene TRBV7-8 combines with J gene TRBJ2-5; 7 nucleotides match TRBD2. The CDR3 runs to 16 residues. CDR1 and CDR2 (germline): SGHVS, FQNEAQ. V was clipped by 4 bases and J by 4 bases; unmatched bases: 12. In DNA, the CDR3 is TGTGCCAGCAGCTCCCCCGCTGGGGGGGTCGGAGAGACCCAGTACTTC. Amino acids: CASSSPAGGVGETQYF. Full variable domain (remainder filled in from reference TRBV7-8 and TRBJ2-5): GAGVSQSPRYKVAKRGQDVALRCDPISGHVSLFWYQQALGQGPEFLTYFQNEAQLDKSGLPSDRFFAERPEGSVSTLKIQRTQQEDSAVYLCASSSPAGGVGETQYFGPGTRLLVL.

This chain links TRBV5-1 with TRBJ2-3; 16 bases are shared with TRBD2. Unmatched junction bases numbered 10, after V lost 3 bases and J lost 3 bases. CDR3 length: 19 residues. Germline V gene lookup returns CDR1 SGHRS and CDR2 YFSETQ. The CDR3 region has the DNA TGCGCCAGCAGCTCGGGACTAGCGGGGGGGCGCGGTTTGACAGATACGCAGTATTTT. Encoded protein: CASSSGLAGGRGLTDTQYF.

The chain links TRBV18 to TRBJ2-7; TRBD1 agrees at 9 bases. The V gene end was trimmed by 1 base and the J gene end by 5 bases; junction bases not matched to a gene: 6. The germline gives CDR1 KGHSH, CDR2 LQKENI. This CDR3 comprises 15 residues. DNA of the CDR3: TGTGCCAGCTCACCACAAGGGACAGGGTTCGACGAGCAGTACTTC. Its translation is CASSPQGTGFDEQYF. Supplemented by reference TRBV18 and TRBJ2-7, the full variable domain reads NAGVMQNPRHLVRRRGQEARLRCSPMKGHSHVYWYRQLPEEGLKFMVYLQKENIIDESGMPKERFSAEFPKEGPSILRIQQVVRGDSAAYFCASSPQGTGFDEQYFGPGTRLTVT.

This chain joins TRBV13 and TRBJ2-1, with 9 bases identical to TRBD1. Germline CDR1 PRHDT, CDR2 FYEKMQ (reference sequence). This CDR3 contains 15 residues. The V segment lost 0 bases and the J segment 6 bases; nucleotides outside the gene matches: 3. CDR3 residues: CASSLGGQGFNEQFF. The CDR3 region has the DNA TGTGCCAGCAGCTTAGGGGGACAGGGATTCAATGAGCAGTTCTTC.

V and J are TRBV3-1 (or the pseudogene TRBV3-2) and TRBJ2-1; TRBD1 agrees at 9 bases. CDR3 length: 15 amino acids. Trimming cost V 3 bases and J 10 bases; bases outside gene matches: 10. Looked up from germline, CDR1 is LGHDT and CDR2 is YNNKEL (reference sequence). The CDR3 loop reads CASSHPGQGRLEQFF. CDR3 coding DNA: TGTGCCAGCAGCCACCCGGGACAGGGAAGGTTGGAGCAGTTCTTC.

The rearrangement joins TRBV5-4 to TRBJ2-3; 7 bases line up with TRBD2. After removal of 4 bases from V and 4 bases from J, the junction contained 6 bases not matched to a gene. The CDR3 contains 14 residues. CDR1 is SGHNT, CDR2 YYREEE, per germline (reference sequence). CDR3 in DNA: TGTGCCAGCAGCATGATGGGAGGGGCAGATACGCAGTATTTT. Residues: CASSMMGGADTQYF.

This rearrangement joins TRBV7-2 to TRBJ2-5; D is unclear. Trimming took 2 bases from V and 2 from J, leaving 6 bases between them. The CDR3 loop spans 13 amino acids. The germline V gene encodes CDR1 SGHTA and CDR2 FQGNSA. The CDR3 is CASSLLLQETQYF. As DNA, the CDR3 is TGTGCCAGCAGCTTACTATTACAAGAGACCCAGTACTTC.

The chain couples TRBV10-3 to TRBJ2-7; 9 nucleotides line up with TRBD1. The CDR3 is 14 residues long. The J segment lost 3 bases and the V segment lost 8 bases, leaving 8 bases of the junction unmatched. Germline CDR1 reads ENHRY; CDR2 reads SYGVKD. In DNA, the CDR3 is TGTGCCATCTCTCGGGTGGGACAGGGCTACGAGCAGTACTTC. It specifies CAISRVGQGYEQYF.

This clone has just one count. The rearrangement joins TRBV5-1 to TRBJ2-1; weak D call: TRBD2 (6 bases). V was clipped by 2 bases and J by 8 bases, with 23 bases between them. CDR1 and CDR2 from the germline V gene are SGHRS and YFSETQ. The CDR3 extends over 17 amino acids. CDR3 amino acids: CASSLAPGLPQVDEQFF. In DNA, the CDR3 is TGCGCCAGCAGCTTAGCCCCGGGACTCCCGCAAGTAGATGAGCAGTTCTTC.

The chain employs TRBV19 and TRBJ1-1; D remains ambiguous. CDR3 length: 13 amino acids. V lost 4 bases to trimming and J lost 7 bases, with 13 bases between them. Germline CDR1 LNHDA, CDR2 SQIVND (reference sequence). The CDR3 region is CASSRLSIGEAFF. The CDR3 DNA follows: TGTGCCAGTAGTAGACTGTCGATTGGTGAAGCTTTCTTT.

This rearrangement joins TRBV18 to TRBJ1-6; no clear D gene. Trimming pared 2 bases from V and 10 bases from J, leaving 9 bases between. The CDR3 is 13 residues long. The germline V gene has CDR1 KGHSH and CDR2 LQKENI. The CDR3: CASSPGERSPLHF. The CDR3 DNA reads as TGTGCCAGCTCACCAGGGGAGAGGTCACCCCTCCACTTT.

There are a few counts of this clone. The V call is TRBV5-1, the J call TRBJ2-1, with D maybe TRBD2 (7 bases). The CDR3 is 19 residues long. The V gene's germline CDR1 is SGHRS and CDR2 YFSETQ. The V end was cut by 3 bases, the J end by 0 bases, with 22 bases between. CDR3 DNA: TGCGCCAGCAGCTCGGGGGGCAGGGGTCCCCTGAGCTCCTACAATGAGCAGTTCTTC. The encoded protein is CASSSGGRGPLSSYNEQFF.

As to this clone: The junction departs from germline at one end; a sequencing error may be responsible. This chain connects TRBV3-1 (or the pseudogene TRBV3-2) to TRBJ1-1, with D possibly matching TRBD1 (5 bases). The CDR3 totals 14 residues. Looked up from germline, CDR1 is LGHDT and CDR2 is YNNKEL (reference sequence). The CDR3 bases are TGTGCCAGCAGCCAAAGGGGCGGGAACCCTGAAGCTTTCTTT. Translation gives CASSQRGGNPEAFF.

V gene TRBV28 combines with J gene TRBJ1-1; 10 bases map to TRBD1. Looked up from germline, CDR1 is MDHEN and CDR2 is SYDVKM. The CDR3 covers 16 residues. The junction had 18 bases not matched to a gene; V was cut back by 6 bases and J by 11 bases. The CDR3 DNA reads TGTGCCAGCAGCTTTACCCCGGGACAGGGGTGGACACGGGCTTTCTTT. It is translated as CASSFTPGQGWTRAFF.

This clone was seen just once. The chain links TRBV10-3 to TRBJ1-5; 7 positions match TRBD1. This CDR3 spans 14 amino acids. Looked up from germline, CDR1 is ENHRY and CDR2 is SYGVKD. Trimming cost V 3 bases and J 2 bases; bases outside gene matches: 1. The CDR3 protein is CAISDTGGNQPQHF. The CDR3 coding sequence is TGTGCCATCAGTGACACAGGGGGCAATCAGCCCCAGCATTTT.

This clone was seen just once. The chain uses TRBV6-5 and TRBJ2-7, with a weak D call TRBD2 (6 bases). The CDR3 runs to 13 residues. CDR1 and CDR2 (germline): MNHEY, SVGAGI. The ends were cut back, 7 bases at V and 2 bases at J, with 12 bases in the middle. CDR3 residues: CASKGGAPYEQYF. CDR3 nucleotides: TGTGCCAGCAAAGGAGGGGCACCCTACGAGCAGTACTTC.

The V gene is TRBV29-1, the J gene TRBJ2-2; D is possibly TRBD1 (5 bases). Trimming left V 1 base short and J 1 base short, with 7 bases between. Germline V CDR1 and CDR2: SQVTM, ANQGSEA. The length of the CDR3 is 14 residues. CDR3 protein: CSVEVRVNTGELFF. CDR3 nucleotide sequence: TGCAGCGTTGAAGTCAGGGTGAACACCGGGGAGCTGTTTTTT.

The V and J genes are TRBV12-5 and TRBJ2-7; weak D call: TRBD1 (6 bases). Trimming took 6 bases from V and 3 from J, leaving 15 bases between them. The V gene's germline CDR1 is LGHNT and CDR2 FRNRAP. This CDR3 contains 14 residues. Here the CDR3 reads CASGRDRTVYEQYF. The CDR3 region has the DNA TGTGCTAGTGGGAGGGATAGGACAGTCTACGAGCAGTACTTC.